The present TCR beta chain was sequenced within a study of CD8+ T cells in alopecia areata. Study overall: For the treated group, dosing was oral tofacitinib at 5 to 10 mg twice daily. Treated patients were scored for severity by percent of scalp affected. Study-level findings and limits: Administration of tofacitinib significantly diminished scalp clonality and expanded CD8+ clones within the top 100. It was observed that many expanded lesional clones persisted in scalp and blood during tofacitinib.

Isolated RNA was reverse transcribed into cDNA used as the sequencing template. Using immunoSEQ multiplex PCR, the repertoire was profiled, and TCRdb retains in-frame clones only, with some absent. The data hold around 300,000 clones, with 60% observed a single time. In this sample, this clone turned up a few times. Antigen specificity is unknown. V was pared by 3 bases and J by 3 bases, with 9 bases of the junction left unmatched. The CDR3 contains 17 residues. Germline-derived CDR1 and CDR2 are MNHEY and SMNVEV (reference sequence). Treatment of the sample: oral pan-JAK inhibitor, 5-10 mg twice daily.

The source was CD4+ T cells sorted from blood, collected around week 54, from a patient treated with tofacitinib. The source is a human donor with alopecia areata. The chain is built from TRBV27 and TRBJ2-2, with 8 bases lining up with TRBD1. CDR3 sequence reads: CASSFSSDRGHTGELFF. The CDR3, as DNA: TGTGCCAGCAGTTTTTCCTCTGACAGGGGACACACCGGGGAGCTGTTTTTT.